This TCR beta chain emerged from a study of naive and memory T cell subsets. Study results and limitations: TCR abundance followed a power law differing between naive and memory subsets.

Trimming left V 3 bases short and J 2 bases short, with 15 bases between. Germline values: CDR1 SQVTM, CDR2 ANQGSEA. This CDR3 is 15 amino acids long. This clonotype was observed at least ten times. Its matching antigen is unknown. Two oligonucleotides, mixed equimolar, formed the beta constant-region primer covering TRBC1 and TRBC2. TCRdb reprocessed the UMI-ligation and nested PCR reads via MiXCR and lists one record per CDR3 protein. The table lists 140,000 to 150,000 distinct CDR3 sequences, about 18% of them singletons. Cells stained for CD3, CD4, CD8, CD45RA and CD27 were sorted into four subsets.

The origin of this receptor is a human donor in good health. The material sequenced was naive CD4+ T cells from blood. The chain has TRBV29-1 and TRBJ2-3; D uncertain. CDR3: CSVDYSQGYTDTQYF. Here the CDR3 DNA reads TGCAGCGTTGACTACAGCCAAGGTTACACAGATACGCAGTATTTT.